The TCR beta chain under discussion was sequenced for a study of blood T cell repertoires in COVID-19. Study details: COVID-19 samples collected from the United States, Italy and Spain covered acute and convalescent phases.

Individuals drawn from 20 to 25 US areas were roughly 18 to 89 years old. People in the exposed group encountered a COVID-19 case within 2 weeks before entering the study. Germline CDR1 SGHRS, CDR2 YFSETQ. V gave up 4 bases and J gave up 4 bases, with 11 bases separating them. The CDR3 length is 13 residues. Original methodology: Nucleated cell counts were estimated from reference gene primer amplification. TCRdb's copy holds only in-frame clones and misses some; the assay was immunoSEQ multiplex PCR. The D gene and trimming were derived from the DNA, and the V and J assignments and clone size from that table. The sample records fewer than 400,000 clones, 85% being singletons.

The TCR was taken from a woman in her twenties or thirties who had been exposed to COVID-19. The chain links TRBV5-1 to TRBJ2-5; D is unclear. What was sequenced was PBMCs or T cells enriched from blood (not recorded which). The CDR3 DNA reads TGCGCCAGCAGCCCCGATAGGAGAGAGACCCAGTACTTC. Its protein is CASSPDRRETQYF.